This T cell receptor (beta chain) was captured by sequencing in a study of beta chain features in type 1 diabetes. CDR3 length: 15 amino acids. J lost 5 bases, V lost 4 bases, and 8 bases had no gene match. The germline V gene has CDR1 LGHNA and CDR2 YSLEER. It was one heparinised blood draw, averaging about 116 mL, that each donor gave. Expressed TCRB transcripts were sequenced after all isolated RNA was converted to cDNA. Profiled with immunoSEQ multiplex PCR; TCRdb holds only in-frame clones, not every one. The table records approximately 160,000 clones, approximately 8.1% of them present only once.

The clonotype was recovered from a man between 18 and 29 years old in good health. The sequencing sample was made of central memory CD4+ T cells from blood. This chain joins TRBV4-3 and TRBJ2-1, with 7 bases that match TRBD2. The CDR3 loop reads CASSREGKVDNEQFF. The CDR3 coding sequence is TGCGCCAGCAGCCGGGAGGGGAAGGTCGACAATGAGCAGTTCTTC.